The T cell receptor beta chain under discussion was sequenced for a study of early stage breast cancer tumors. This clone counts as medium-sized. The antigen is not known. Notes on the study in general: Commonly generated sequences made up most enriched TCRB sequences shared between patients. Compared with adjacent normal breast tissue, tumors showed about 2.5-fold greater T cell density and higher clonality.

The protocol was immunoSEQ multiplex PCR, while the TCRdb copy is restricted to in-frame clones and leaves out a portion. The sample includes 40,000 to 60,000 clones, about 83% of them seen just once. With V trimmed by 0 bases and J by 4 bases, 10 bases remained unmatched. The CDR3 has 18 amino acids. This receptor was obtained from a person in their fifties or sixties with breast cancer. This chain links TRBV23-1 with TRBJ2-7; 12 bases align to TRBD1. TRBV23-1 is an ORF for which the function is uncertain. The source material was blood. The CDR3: CASSQSRSRDRGLYEQYF. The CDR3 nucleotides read TGCGCCAGCAGTCAATCGCGATCCCGGGACAGGGGGCTATACGAGCAGTACTTC.